Included here is one T cell receptor (beta chain) sequence, with context. No antigen is known for it. What was sequenced were expressed TCRB transcripts, since all of the isolated RNA had been reverse transcribed. Sequencing was performed with immunoSEQ multiplex PCR; in TCRdb, only in-frame clones are kept and a portion is missing. The sample includes under 250,000 clones, around 14% seen only once; the top ten take about 0.018%. The sample comes from a study of beta chain features in type 1 diabetes. J lost 2 bases, V lost 5 bases, and 5 bases had no gene match. The CDR3 is 14 amino acids. The germline CDR1 and CDR2 sequences are SGHAT and FQNNGV. Notes on the study in general: People with Type 1 diabetes carried modestly yet significantly shorter TCRB CDR3s in all four CD4+ subsets.

Via the markers CD45RO/CCR7/CD25/CD127/CD95/CD27, stem cell-like memory, regulatory, central memory and naive CD4+ cells were sorted. Sort purity for all populations was recorded as exceeding 98%. This chain connects TRBV11-2 to TRBJ2-7; TRBD2 matches 8 bases. Sequencing was carried out using naive CD4+ T cells from blood. This TCR was sampled from a man aged 30 to 45 with type 1 diabetes. The CDR3 coding sequence is TGTGCCAGCAGCACAGAGCGGGGGCCCTACGAGCAGTACTTC. Its protein is CASSTERGPYEQYF.